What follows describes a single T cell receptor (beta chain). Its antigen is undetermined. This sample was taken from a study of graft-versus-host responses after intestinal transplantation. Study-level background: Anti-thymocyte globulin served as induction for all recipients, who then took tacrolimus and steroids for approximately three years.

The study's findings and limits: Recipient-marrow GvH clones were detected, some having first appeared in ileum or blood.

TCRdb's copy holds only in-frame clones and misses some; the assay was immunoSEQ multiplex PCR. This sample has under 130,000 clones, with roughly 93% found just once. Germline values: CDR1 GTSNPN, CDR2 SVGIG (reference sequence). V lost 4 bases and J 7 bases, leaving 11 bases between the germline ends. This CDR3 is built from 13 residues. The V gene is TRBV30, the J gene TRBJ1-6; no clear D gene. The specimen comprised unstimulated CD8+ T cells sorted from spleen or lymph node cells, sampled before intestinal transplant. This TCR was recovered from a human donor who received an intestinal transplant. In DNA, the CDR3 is TGTGCCTGGACCCTAATGGGAAATTCACCCCTCCACTTT. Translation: CAWTLMGNSPLHF.